Below, 21 T cell receptor beta chains from the same sample are listed, as sequenced in a study of T cell responses to AZD1222 COVID-19 vaccine. Repertoires were generated with immunoSEQ multiplex PCR, while TCRdb's copy carries only in-frame clones and drops some. The repertoire has 160,000 or so clones, around 87% of them found once; the top ten carry 4% to 5.5%. This specimen was peripheral blood, taken 28 days after the second AZD1222 dose. The receptors shown here come from an adult who received the AZD1222 COVID-19 vaccine.

This clone has only one observation. The chain has TRBV15 and TRBJ1-4; D call uncertain. Trimming took off 3 bases at V and 4 bases at J, with 15 bases between the two ends. Germline V gene sequence: CDR1 LNHNV, CDR2 YYDKDF (reference sequence). This CDR3 has 16 residues. CDR3 amino acids: CATSSEPGRVNEKLFF. The CDR3 DNA follows: TGTGCCACCAGCAGTGAACCGGGGAGGGTTAATGAAAAACTGTTTTTT.

The rearrangement joins TRBV7-8 to TRBJ1-2; TRBD1 matches at 7 bases. This CDR3 contains 14 residues. Germline CDR1 SGHVS, CDR2 FQNEAQ. J lost 9 bases, V lost 5 bases, and 12 bases had no gene match. The CDR3 here is CASSVGTGTASYTF. CDR3 in DNA: TGTGCCAGCAGCGTCGGAACCGGGACAGCAAGCTACACCTTC.

The rearrangement uses TRBV12-3 or TRBV12-4 and TRBJ1-6; D possibly corresponds to TRBD1 (5 bases). V was clipped by 3 bases and J by 10 bases, with 10 bases between them. The CDR3 is made up of 13 amino acids. The CDR3 loop is CASSLGGESPLHF. CDR3 bases: TGTGCCAGCAGTTTGGGGGGGGAGTCACCCCTCCACTTT.

The chain couples TRBV6-6 to TRBJ1-1; the match to TRBD1 covers 11 bases. Germline CDR1 MNHNY, CDR2 SVGAGI (reference sequence). The CDR3 has 11 residues. V was pared by 11 bases and J by 8 bases, with 4 bases of the junction left unmatched. DNA of the CDR3: TGTGCCGGCGGGGACAGGGGGGAAGCTTTCTTT. Translating it yields CAGGDRGEAFF.

The rearrangement joins TRBV15 to TRBJ2-7, with unresolved D. V lost 1 base and J lost 3, with 7 bases in between. CDR3 length: 13 residues. Germline V gene data show CDR1 as LNHNV and CDR2 as YYDKDF (reference sequence). CDR3: CATSRGLDYEQYF. In nucleotides, the CDR3 is TGTGCCACCAGCAGAGGACTCGACTACGAGCAGTACTTC. Full variable domain (missing parts from reference TRBV15 and TRBJ2-7): DAMVIQNPRYQVTQFGKPVTLSCSQTLNHNVMYWYQQKSSQAPKLLFHYYDKDFNNEADTPDNFQSRRPNTSFCFLDIRSPGLGDTAMYLCATSRGLDYEQYFGPGTRLTVT.

V and J are TRBV11-2 and TRBJ2-7; D is unclear. The length of the CDR3 is 14 residues. The V gene's germline CDR1 is SGHAT and CDR2 FQNNGV. The V end was cut by 5 bases, the J end by 2 bases, with 13 bases between. CDR3 residues: CASSLPRAPYEQYF. CDR3 DNA sequence: TGTGCCAGCAGCCTACCCCGGGCCCCCTACGAGCAGTACTTC.

V and J are TRBV19 and TRBJ2-2, with 8 nucleotides matching TRBD1. V lost 2 bases and J lost 4; bases outside the gene matches: 0. Germline V gives CDR1 LNHDA, CDR2 SQIVND (reference sequence). The CDR3 spans 14 residues. The CDR3 region has the DNA TGTGCCAGTAGTATAACAGGGGGCACCGGGGAGCTGTTTTTT. Translating gives CASSITGGTGELFF.

The V and J genes are TRBV7-5 and TRBJ2-4; the D call in the table, TRBD1, was not verified against the DNA. TRBV7-5 is a pseudogene. This CDR3 is 16 amino acids long. CDR3 nucleotide sequence: TGTGCCAGAAGCCGACGACAGGGAGTCGCGAAAAACATTCAGTACTTC. This encodes CARSRRQGVAKNIQYF.

This chain connects TRBV11-2 to TRBJ2-3; D not resolved. Germline V gene data show CDR1 as SGHAT and CDR2 as FQNNGV. This CDR3 is built from 13 residues. V lost 5 bases and J 2 bases, leaving 8 bases between the germline ends. The CDR3 DNA follows: TGTGCCAGCAGCCCTTGGGCCACAGATACGCAGTATTTT. The encoded protein is CASSPWATDTQYF.

V gene TRBV6-2 or TRBV6-3 combines with J gene TRBJ1-2, with a possible D match to TRBD1 (5 bases). With 4 bases removed from V and 8 bases from J, the gap between germline ends came to 20 bases. This CDR3 spans 15 amino acids. CDR1 MNHEY and CDR2 SVGEGT come from the germline V gene. The CDR3 region has the DNA TGTGCCAGCAGTTCGACAGCTGGCCGAGTCCAGGGCTACACCTTC. It is translated as CASSSTAGRVQGYTF.

This clone was detected only once. V is TRBV29-1 and J is TRBJ1-2; TRBD1 matches 11 bases. Germline lookup yields CDR1 SQVTM and CDR2 ANQGSEA. This CDR3 comprises 14 residues. The J segment lost 3 bases and the V segment lost 5 bases, leaving 5 bases of the junction unmatched. CDR3 region: CSVSGGQGDYGYTF. CDR3 in DNA: TGCAGCGTTTCGGGGGGACAGGGGGACTATGGCTACACCTTC. The full variable domain, in which reference TRBV29-1 and TRBJ1-2 provide the parts outside the CDR3, is SAVISQKPSRDICQRGTSLTIQCQVDSQVTMMFWYRQQPGQSLTLIATANQGSEATYESGFVIDKFPISRPNLTFSTLTVSNMSPEDSSIYLCSVSGGQGDYGYTFGSGTRLTVV.

The V gene is TRBV9, the J gene TRBJ1-2, with TRBD1 as a possible D gene (5 bases). CDR3 length equals 14 residues. CDR1 and CDR2 from the germline V gene are SGDLS and YYNGEE. The V gene lost 0 bases and the J gene lost 0 bases, with 6 bases spanning the gap. CDR3 sequence: CASSVEGPNYGYTF. As DNA, the CDR3 is TGTGCCAGCAGCGTAGAGGGGCCTAACTATGGCTACACCTTC.

The rearrangement links TRBV18 to TRBJ1-2; D call uncertain. The V end lost 2 bases, the J end lost 8 bases, and 21 bases lay between the germline ends. From germline, CDR1 is KGHSH and CDR2 LQKENI. The CDR3 covers 16 residues. CDR3 region: CASSPTLDPMVGGYTF. The CDR3 DNA is TGTGCCAGCTCACCAACACTGGACCCCATGGTAGGCGGCTACACCTTC. The complete variable domain, with remaining parts taken from reference TRBV18 and TRBJ1-2, reads NAGVMQNPRHLVRRRGQEARLRCSPMKGHSHVYWYRQLPEEGLKFMVYLQKENIIDESGMPKERFSAEFPKEGPSILRIQQVVRGDSAAYFCASSPTLDPMVGGYTFGSGTRLTVV.

This rearrangement joins TRBV6-5 to TRBJ2-7, with unresolved D. The CDR3 consists of 13 residues. V lost 6 bases and J 5 bases, leaving 14 bases between the germline ends. CDR1 is MNHEY and CDR2 is SVGAGI in the germline V gene. CDR3 DNA sequence: TGTGCCAGCAGGTCGGTTCTCAGTCACGAGCAGTACTTC. Translated, it gives CASRSVLSHEQYF.

V usage is TRBV4-3 and J usage is TRBJ1-1; 7 positions match TRBD1. CDR3 length equals 13 residues. Germline CDR1 and CDR2: LGHNA and YSLEER. The trim removed 1 base at V and 11 bases at J, leaving 7 bases unmatched. The CDR3 reads CASSQGDATGAFF. Written as DNA, the CDR3 is TGCGCCAGCAGCCAAGGTGACGCGACAGGGGCTTTCTTT.

The chain employs TRBV6-5 and TRBJ2-7; D remains unclear. The V gene lost 5 bases and the J gene lost 3 bases, with 11 bases spanning the gap. The CDR3 contains 13 residues. Germline V CDR1 and CDR2: MNHEY, SVGAGI. As DNA, the CDR3 is TGTGCCAGCAGTCTCGACCTATACTACGAGCAGTACTTC. Protein sequence: CASSLDLYYEQYF.

V is TRBV9 and J is TRBJ1-2, with 8 bases aligning to TRBD1. Germline V CDR1 and CDR2: SGDLS, YYNGEE. CDR3 length equals 14 residues. V gave up 4 bases and J gave up 4 bases; unmatched junction bases: 6. CDR3 nucleotides: TGTGCCAGCAGCCCAGGACAGGGTGGCTATGGCTACACCTTC. It codes for CASSPGQGGYGYTF.

V is TRBV7-9 and J is TRBJ1-1; 8 nucleotides align to TRBD1. This CDR3 spans 13 amino acids. Germline CDR1 and CDR2: SEHNR and FQNEAQ (reference sequence). V gave up 8 bases and J gave up 5 bases; unmatched junction bases: 7. The DNA for the CDR3 is TGTGCCAGCTTCGGACAGGGAGGAACTGAAGCTTTCTTT. This encodes CASFGQGGTEAFF.

The V and J genes are TRBV18 and TRBJ2-7; D is possibly TRBD1 (5 bases). This CDR3 spans 14 amino acids. CDR1 is KGHSH and CDR2 is LQKENI in the germline V gene. The V end was cut by 4 bases, the J end by 1 base, with 11 bases between. The CDR3 loop reads CASSRQDTSYEQYF. The CDR3 DNA is TGTGCCAGCTCACGGCAGGACACTTCCTACGAGCAGTACTTC.

The chain recombines TRBV29-1 with TRBJ1-1, with D possibly TRBD1 on 6 matching bases. The CDR3 runs to 13 residues. V dropped 4 bases and J dropped 0 bases, with 9 bases sitting between them. CDR1 and CDR2 (germline): SQVTM, ANQGSEA. The CDR3 is CSVGKGVNTEAFF. The DNA for the CDR3 is TGCAGCGTTGGAAAGGGGGTGAACACTGAAGCTTTCTTT.

The chain joins TRBV19 to TRBJ1-6; TRBD1 agrees at 7 bases. The germline V gene encodes CDR1 LNHDA and CDR2 SQIVND (reference sequence). V lost 6 bases to trimming and J lost 7 bases; unmatched junction nucleotides: 12. The CDR3 has 16 residues. This CDR3 reads CASRETGTAVNSPLHF. The DNA of the CDR3 is TGTGCCAGTAGAGAAACCGGGACAGCAGTGAATTCACCCCTCCACTTT.